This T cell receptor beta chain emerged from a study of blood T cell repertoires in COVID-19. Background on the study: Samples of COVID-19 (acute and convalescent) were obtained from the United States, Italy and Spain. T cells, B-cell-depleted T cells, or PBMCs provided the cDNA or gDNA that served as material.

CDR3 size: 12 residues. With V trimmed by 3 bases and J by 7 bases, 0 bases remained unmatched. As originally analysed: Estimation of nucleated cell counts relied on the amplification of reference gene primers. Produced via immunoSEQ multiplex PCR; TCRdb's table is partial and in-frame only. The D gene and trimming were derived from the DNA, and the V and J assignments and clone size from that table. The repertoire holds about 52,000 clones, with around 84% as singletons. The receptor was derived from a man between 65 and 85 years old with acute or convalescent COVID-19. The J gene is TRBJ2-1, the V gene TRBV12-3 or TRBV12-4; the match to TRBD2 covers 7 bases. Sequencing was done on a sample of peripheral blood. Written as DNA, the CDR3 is TGTGCCAGCAGTTTTAGCGGGAATGAGCAGTTCTTC. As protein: CASSFSGNEQFF.